These 29 T cell receptor beta chains came from one sample sequenced in a study of CXCR3-negative and CXCR3-positive naive CD8 T cells. TRB cDNA libraries were made by UMI-labeled 5' RACE. TCRdb reprocessed the 5' RACE reads; each CDR3 protein has one entry and no DNA is given. The data include roughly 90,000 distinct CDR3 sequences; the top ten clones carry around 1.7%. Source material: naive CXCR3- CD8+ T cells from blood. Regarding subset: CD45RO-CCR7+CD27+CD95- naive CD8+ T cells lacking CXCR3 (TNR3-). These receptors were obtained from a human donor in good health. Some clones in this sample may be carry-over from other donors' samples.

The chain has TRBV27 and TRBJ2-3; the D gene TCRdb calls, TRBD1, cannot be checked with no DNA. Germline-derived CDR1 and CDR2 are MNHEY and SMNVEV (reference sequence). This CDR3 comprises 17 residues. This CDR3 reads CASSLGTPDGQGRPQYF.

The gene calls are TRBV12-3 or TRBV12-4 and TRBJ1-2; no DNA is available, so the TRBD1 call from TCRdb remains unchecked. The CDR3 contains 15 residues. CDR3: CASRPPTGGDYGYTF.

The chain combines TRBV7-6 with TRBJ1-2; TCRdb calls TRBD1, which cannot be checked without DNA. The CDR3 totals 14 residues. Germline assignment: CDR1 SGHVS and CDR2 FNYEAQ. This CDR3 reads CASSSGTGADGYTF.

This rearrangement joins TRBV12-3 or TRBV12-4 to TRBJ2-7. The CDR3 extends over 12 amino acids. The CDR3 reads CASRLLLGEQYF.

The rearrangement links TRBV6-6 to TRBJ2-1; the D call from TCRdb, TRBD2, cannot be confirmed without DNA. Germline assignment: CDR1 MNHNY and CDR2 SVGAGI (reference sequence). The CDR3 runs to 16 residues. Here the CDR3 reads CASSYSRLAGVDEQFF.

The genes are TRBV6-4 and TRBJ1-6; no DNA is available, so the TRBD1 call from TCRdb remains unchecked. Germline V CDR1 and CDR2: MRHNA, SNTAGT. The CDR3 consists of 13 residues. The CDR3 sequence: CASSDMAGSPLHF.

The chain has TRBV20-1 and TRBJ2-3; with no DNA, the TCRdb D assignment of TRBD2 cannot be verified. Germline V CDR1 and CDR2: DFQATT, SNEGSKA (reference sequence). This CDR3 is built from 15 residues. CDR3 in amino acids: CSAETSGPKSDTQYF.

V and J are TRBV29-1 and TRBJ2-2; the D call from TCRdb, TRBD1, cannot be confirmed without DNA. CDR3 size: 14 residues. Germline V lookup: CDR1 SQVTM, CDR2 ANQGSEA. CDR3 sequence: CSVDGQGNTGELFF.

V and J are TRBV28 and TRBJ2-4. This CDR3 has 12 amino acids. CDR1 and CDR2 (germline): MDHEN, SYDVKM. The CDR3 spells CASSFAKNIQYF.

The chain employs TRBV15 and TRBJ1-2; the D gene TCRdb calls, TRBD1, cannot be checked with no DNA. CDR3 length: 16 amino acids. The germline gives CDR1 LNHNV, CDR2 YYDKDF (reference sequence). This chain's CDR3 is CATSRDPRRHNYGYTF.

The genes are TRBV20-1 and TRBJ1-1. CDR3 length equals 15 residues. Germline-derived CDR1 and CDR2 are DFQATT and SNEGSKA (reference sequence). The CDR3 loop reads CSARDGGEVGTEAFF.

The chain is built from TRBV12-3 or TRBV12-4 and TRBJ1-6. The CDR3 is 16 amino acids. CDR3 protein: CASSLGTDSYNSPLHF.

The chain links TRBV7-9 to TRBJ2-1. The germline V gene encodes CDR1 SEHNR and CDR2 FQNEAQ (reference sequence). The length of the CDR3 is 13 residues. This chain's CDR3 is CASSFTSYNEQFF.

The V gene is TRBV9, the J gene TRBJ2-2. This CDR3 comprises 12 residues. The germline V gene has CDR1 SGDLS and CDR2 YYNGEE. Here the CDR3 reads CASSVVAGELFF.

The CDR3 loop is CSASLLAAAGGAETQYF. V usage is TRBV20-1 and J usage is TRBJ2-5; with no DNA, the TCRdb D assignment of TRBD2 cannot be verified. CDR1 is DFQATT, CDR2 SNEGSKA, per germline (reference sequence). This CDR3 comprises 17 residues.

The chain carries TRBV30 and TRBJ2-2; TCRdb gives TRBD2 as the D gene, but with no DNA this cannot be confirmed. This CDR3 has 15 amino acids. Looked up from germline, CDR1 is GTSNPN and CDR2 is SVGIG (reference sequence). CDR3 protein: CAWTLRGRDTGELFF.

This chain uses TRBV29-1 with TRBJ1-2; TCRdb proposes TRBD1, but this gene call is untestable without DNA. Germline CDR1 SQVTM, CDR2 ANQGSEA. The length of the CDR3 is 14 residues. CDR3 loop: CSVVAGELNYGYTF.

The rearrangement links TRBV7-2 to TRBJ1-5; TCRdb lists TRBD1, though no DNA is available to test this call. The CDR3 has 15 residues. Germline V gene data show CDR1 as SGHTA and CDR2 as FQGNSA. CDR3 sequence reads: CASSRWGSSPQPQHF. Variable domain in full (rest from reference TRBV7-2 and TRBJ1-5): GAGVSQSPSNKVTEKGKDVELRCDPISGHTALYWYRQSLGQGLEFLIYFQGNSAPDKSGLPSDRFSAERTGGSVSTLTIQRTQQEDSAVYLCASSRWGSSPQPQHFGDGTRLSIL.

The V call is TRBV5-5, the J call TRBJ2-1. The CDR3 has 12 amino acids. Germline CDR1 SGHKS, CDR2 YYEKEE (reference sequence). CDR3: CASSLESAEQFF.

This rearrangement joins TRBV18 to TRBJ2-7; the D call of TRBD1 rests on TCRdb alone, since no DNA is present to check it. CDR3 length equals 14 residues. Germline V CDR1 and CDR2: KGHSH, LQKENI. The CDR3: CASSPGTGGYEQYF.

CDR3 loop: CASSLFELEETQYF. The chain has TRBV11-2 and TRBJ2-5; TCRdb lists TRBD2, though no DNA is available to test this call. Per the germline V gene, CDR1 is SGHAT and CDR2 is FQNNGV. CDR3 length: 14 residues.

The chain uses TRBV29-1 and TRBJ2-5; checking the TCRdb D call of TRBD1 is not possible without DNA. Germline lookup yields CDR1 SQVTM and CDR2 ANQGSEA. The CDR3 loop spans 13 amino acids. CDR3 loop: CSARAGGGETQYF. The whole variable domain, remainder taken from reference TRBV29-1 and TRBJ2-5, is SAVISQKPSRDICQRGTSLTIQCQVDSQVTMMFWYRQQPGQSLTLIATANQGSEATYESGFVIDKFPISRPNLTFSTLTVSNMSPEDSSIYLCSARAGGGETQYFGPGTRLLVL.

The V gene is TRBV6-2 or TRBV6-3, the J gene TRBJ2-1; TCRdb indicates TRBD2, and absent DNA this call remains unverified. This CDR3 is built from 13 residues. The germline V gene encodes CDR1 MNHEY and CDR2 SVGEGT. The CDR3 sequence is CASRGTSGAEQFF.

This chain links TRBV29-1 with TRBJ2-2. The CDR3 is made up of 12 amino acids. Germline loops: CDR1 SQVTM, CDR2 ANQGSEA. This CDR3 reads CSVQMDTGELFF.

The J gene is TRBJ2-1, the V gene TRBV2; the TCRdb D gene call, TRBD1, has no DNA to confirm it. Germline V gene data show CDR1 as SNHLY and CDR2 as FYNNEI. The CDR3 has 14 residues. This CDR3 reads CASSETGGNNEQFF.

This chain connects TRBV28 to TRBJ2-7; no DNA is available, so the TRBD2 call from TCRdb remains unchecked. CDR1 and CDR2 (germline): MDHEN, SYDVKM. The CDR3 runs to 18 residues. This chain's CDR3 is CASSLSGTSGVRSYEQYF.

The CDR3 region is CASSATTVGGSYTGELFF. This chain joins TRBV7-8 and TRBJ2-2; TCRdb selects TRBD1, and the lack of DNA leaves this call unchecked. The CDR3 extends over 18 amino acids. Germline assignment: CDR1 SGHVS and CDR2 FQNEAQ.

This sequence joins TRBV29-1 and TRBJ2-1; TCRdb reports TRBD1, a call that lacks DNA to check it against. This CDR3 region has 11 residues. Germline values: CDR1 SQVTM, CDR2 ANQGSEA. The CDR3 here is CSVERGKGQFF.

The chain uses TRBV4-3 and TRBJ1-4. The CDR3 is 17 residues long. The V gene's germline CDR1 is LGHNA and CDR2 YSLEER. The CDR3 loop is CASSQDEPHMANEKLFF.